This T cell receptor beta chain was identified in a study of CD4 T cells in relation to SARS-CoV-2 and coronaviruses. A word on this clone: Its target is unknown.

Study-wide findings and caveats: This crossreactivity analysis covered spike protein alone, no other viral proteins.

The CDR3 sequence is 14 residues long. Per germline, CDR1 MDHEN and CDR2 SYDVKM. The V end was cut by 6 bases, the J end by 3 bases, with 13 bases between. TCRdb keeps only in-frame clones here, not all; method: immunoSEQ multiplex PCR. The sample shows 20,000 to 25,000 clones, about four fifths of them seen only once. Unexposed donor CD4+ T cells date from about 2011-2018, before the COVID-19 pandemic. Isolation of CD4+ T cells took place after less than twelve days in culture. Unexposed-donor CD4+ T cells were probed with SARS-CoV-2 S/N and four cold-coronavirus spikes, cells permitting. The chain uses TRBV28 and TRBJ2-3; D ambiguous. This TCR was sampled from a human donor in good health. The sequenced material came from CD4+ T cells from PBMCs, cultured in vitro. CDR3 coding DNA: TGTGCCAGCAGCGAGAGGTCCGGTACAGATACGCAGTATTTT. This translates into CASSERSGTDTQYF. Supplemented by reference TRBV28 and TRBJ2-3, the full variable domain reads DVKVTQSSRYLVKRTGEKVFLECVQDMDHENMFWYRQDPGLGLRLIYFSYDVKMKEKGDIPEGYSVSREKKERFSLILESASTNQTSMYLCASSERSGTDTQYFGPGTRLTVL.